This T cell receptor (beta chain) was sequenced during a study of T cell changes during pregnancy in multiple sclerosis. TCRdb's table, derived via immunoSEQ multiplex PCR, lists solely in-frame clones and lacks some. Of about 31,000 clones detected, just over 90% appear once; the ten largest clones hold around 4%. V shed 2 bases, J shed 3 bases, and the junction held 1 base outside the gene matches. CDR1 is SGHNT and CDR2 is YYREEE in the germline V gene (reference sequence). This CDR3 contains 13 residues. The TCR comes from a female donor with multiple sclerosis, enrolled in a pregnancy study. The chain is built from TRBV5-4 and TRBJ2-7; TRBD2 matches at 8 bases. The sequencing here drew on CD8+ T cells from peripheral blood mononuclear cells, taken in the second trimester of pregnancy. CDR3 residues: CASSFTSGYEQYF. DNA of the CDR3: TGTGCCAGCAGCTTTACTAGCGGCTACGAGCAGTACTTC.